The 10 T cell receptor beta chains in this list originate from one sample, sequenced in a study of blood T cells in healthy people across ages. Through a sample-barcoded 5' primer and a J-beta primer mix, a second PCR was run for about 6 to 11 cycles. TCRdb reanalysed the 5' RACE reads using MiXCR and keeps one entry per CDR3 protein. The sample lists 350,000 to 450,000 distinct CDR3 sequences, 50% to 60% seen once, with 45% to 55% in the top ten. Sequenced sample: blood. These receptors were obtained from a man aged 60 to 75 in good health.

This clonotype was found once. The chain links TRBV4-3 to TRBJ2-3, with 8 bases that match TRBD2. There are 18 residues in the CDR3. V lost 4 bases and J lost 2; bases outside the gene matches: 14. The germline CDR1 and CDR2 sequences are LGHNA and YSLEER. The CDR3 loop reads CASSLGPGSGKDTDTQYF. The CDR3 region has the DNA TGCGCCAGCAGCCTCGGCCCAGGTAGCGGGAAAGACACAGATACGCAGTATTTT.

J is TRBJ1-2 and V is TRBV7-9; no definite D call. Trimming pared 5 bases from V and 0 bases from J, leaving 7 bases between. The CDR3 runs 13 residues. Germline CDR1 is SEHNR and CDR2 is FQNEAQ (reference sequence). This CDR3 reads CASSQNTNYGYTF. The CDR3 bases are TGTGCCAGCAGCCAAAATACTAACTATGGCTACACCTTC.

This clonotype was counted a few times. Here the CDR3 reads CASSLRREHGYEQYF. For the CDR3, the DNA is TGTGCCAGCAGCTTACGGCGGGAGCATGGTTACGAGCAGTACTTC. The gene calls are TRBV7-8 and TRBJ2-7, with 7 bases that match TRBD2. After removal of 2 bases from V and 4 bases from J, the junction contained 8 bases not matched to a gene. The CDR3 contains 15 residues. Germline-derived CDR1 and CDR2 are SGHVS and FQNEAQ.

This clonotype was detected a few times. This CDR3 is CASRAGGLGEQFF. CDR3 DNA sequence: TGTGCCAGCAGGGCCGGGGGGCTGGGTGAGCAGTTCTTC. The chain recombines TRBV2 with TRBJ2-1, with a weak D call TRBD2 (7 bases). The CDR3 runs 13 residues. Trimming shortened V by 6 bases and J by 9 bases, and 15 bases separated the two germline ends. Germline V lookup: CDR1 SNHLY, CDR2 FYNNEI.

This chain uses TRBV10-3 with TRBJ2-7, with D unclear. Germline CDR1 reads ENHRY; CDR2 reads SYGVKD. This CDR3 is built from 12 residues. Trimming removed 6 bases at V and 1 base at J, with 7 bases between. The CDR3 region is CAIRDVSYEQYF. The CDR3 DNA reads as TGTGCCATCAGGGACGTTTCCTACGAGCAGTACTTC.

The chain recombines TRBV29-1 with TRBJ2-1, with D tentatively TRBD1 (5 bases). CDR1 and CDR2 from the germline V gene are SQVTM and ANQGSEA. V was shortened by 4 bases and J by 8 bases, with 12 bases between the two germline ends. CDR3 length: 12 amino acids. The CDR3 region is CSVGVRADEQFF. The CDR3 coding sequence is TGCAGCGTTGGTGTCAGGGCGGATGAGCAGTTCTTC.

This chain connects TRBV10-3 to TRBJ1-1; the match to TRBD1 covers 8 bases. CDR3 size: 16 residues. Trimming cost V 2 bases and J 6 bases; bases outside gene matches: 11. Germline V gives CDR1 ENHRY, CDR2 SYGVKD. CDR3 nucleotide sequence: TGTGCCATCAGTGAGCCTGGACAGGGCCGGGGCGCTGAAGCTTTCTTT. It translates to CAISEPGQGRGAEAFF.

This chain uses TRBV29-1 with TRBJ1-2; 9 nucleotides line up with TRBD1. This CDR3 has 13 residues. The germline V gene encodes CDR1 SQVTM and CDR2 ANQGSEA. J gave up 4 bases and V 6 bases, and 6 bases lay outside the gene matches. For the CDR3, the DNA is TGCAGCGTCGGACAGGGGCGCATCTATGGCTACACCTTC. It is translated as CSVGQGRIYGYTF. The variable domain in full, with the rest retrieved from reference TRBV29-1 and TRBJ1-2, is SAVISQKPSRDICQRGTSLTIQCQVDSQVTMMFWYRQQPGQSLTLIATANQGSEATYESGFVIDKFPISRPNLTFSTLTVSNMSPEDSSIYLCSVGQGRIYGYTFGSGTRLTVV.

This clonotype was found a few times. The chain uses TRBV28 and TRBJ2-1, with a weak D call TRBD2 (6 bases). Trimming stripped 7 bases from V and 4 bases from J, with 11 bases between. Per the germline V gene, CDR1 is MDHEN and CDR2 is SYDVKM. The CDR3 contains 13 residues. The CDR3 spells CASTGAPYNEQFF. The DNA of the CDR3 is TGTGCCAGCACGGGAGCCCCTTACAATGAGCAGTTCTTC.

This clonotype was found a few times. The chain recombines TRBV20-1 with TRBJ2-5, with D perhaps matching TRBD2 (7 bases). The CDR3 runs to 15 residues. Germline CDR1 reads DFQATT; CDR2 reads SNEGSKA (reference sequence). V was pared by 3 bases and J by 1 base, with 15 bases between. This chain's CDR3 is CSASEGGDPQETQYF. The CDR3 DNA reads as TGCAGTGCTAGCGAAGGGGGGGACCCCCAAGAGACCCAGTACTTC.